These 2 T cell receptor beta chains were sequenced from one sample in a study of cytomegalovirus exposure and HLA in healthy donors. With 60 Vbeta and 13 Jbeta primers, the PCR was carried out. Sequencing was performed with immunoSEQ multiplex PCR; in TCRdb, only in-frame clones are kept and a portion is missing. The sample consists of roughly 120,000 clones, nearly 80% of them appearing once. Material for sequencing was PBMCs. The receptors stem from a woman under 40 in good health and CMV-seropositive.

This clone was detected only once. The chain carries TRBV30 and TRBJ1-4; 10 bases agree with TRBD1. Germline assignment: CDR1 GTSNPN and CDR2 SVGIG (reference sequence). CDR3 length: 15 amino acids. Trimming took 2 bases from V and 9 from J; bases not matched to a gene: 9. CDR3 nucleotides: TGTGCCTGGAGTCAAACCGGGACAGGGGCGAAAAAACTGTTTTTT. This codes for CAWSQTGTGAKKLFF.

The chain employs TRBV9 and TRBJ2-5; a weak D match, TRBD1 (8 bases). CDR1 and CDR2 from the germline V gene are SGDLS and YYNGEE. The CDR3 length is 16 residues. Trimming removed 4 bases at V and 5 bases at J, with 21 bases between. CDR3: CASSPGGGGAGETQYF. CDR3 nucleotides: TGTGCCAGCAGCCCAGGGGGCGGGGGCGCGGGGGAGACCCAGTACTTC.